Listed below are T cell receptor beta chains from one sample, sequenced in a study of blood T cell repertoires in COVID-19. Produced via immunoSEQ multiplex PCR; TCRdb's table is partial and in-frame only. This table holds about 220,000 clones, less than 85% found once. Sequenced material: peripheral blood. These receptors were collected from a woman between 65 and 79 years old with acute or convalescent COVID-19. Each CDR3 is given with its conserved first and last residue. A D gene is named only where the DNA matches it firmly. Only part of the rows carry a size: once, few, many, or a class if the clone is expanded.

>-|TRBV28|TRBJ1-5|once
CASSLRNQPQHF
TGTGCCAGCAGTTTGAGGAATCAGCCCCAGCATTTT
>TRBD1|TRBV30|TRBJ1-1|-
CAWSSLTGTDNTEAFF
TGTGCCTGGAGTAGTTTGACCGGGACAGACAACACTGAAGCTTTCTTT
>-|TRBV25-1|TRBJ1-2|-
CASSESGGPRGYTF
TGTGCCAGCAGTGAATCGGGGGGTCCCCGGGGCTACACCTTC
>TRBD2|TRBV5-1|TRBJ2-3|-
CASSLQTSGADTQYF
TGCGCCAGCAGCCTCCAGACTAGCGGGGCTGATACGCAGTATTTT
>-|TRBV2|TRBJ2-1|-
CASTLRRHTGHPYNEQFF
TGTGCCAGCACGTTGCGCCGTCACACGGGACACCCCTACAATGAGCAGTTCTTC
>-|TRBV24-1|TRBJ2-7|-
CATSEGATYEQYF
TGTGCCACCAGTGAAGGAGCCACCTACGAGCAGTACTTC
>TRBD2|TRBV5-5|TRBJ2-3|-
CASSLERGSTDTQYF
TGTGCCAGCAGCTTGGAGCGGGGGAGCACAGATACGCAGTATTTT
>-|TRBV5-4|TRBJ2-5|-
CASSRQRPGKKETQYF
TGTGCCAGCAGCCGACAACGGCCCGGAAAAAAAGAGACCCAGTACTTC
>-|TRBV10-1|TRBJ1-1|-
CASSESAQDRTLGKMNTEAFF
TGCGCCAGCAGTGAGTCGGCCCAGGACAGAACTTTAGGAAAGATGAACACTGAAGCTTTCTTT
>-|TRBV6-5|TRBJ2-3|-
CASSSGTGTQYF
TGTGCCAGCAGTTCCGGCACGGGTACGCAGTATTTT
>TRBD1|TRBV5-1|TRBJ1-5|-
CASSPGQGARDNQPQHF
TGCGCCAGCAGCCCGGGACAGGGGGCGCGGGACAATCAGCCCCAGCATTTT
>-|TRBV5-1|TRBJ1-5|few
CASSLWGEGDQPQHF
TGCGCCAGCAGCTTGTGGGGTGAGGGGGACCAGCCCCAGCATTTT
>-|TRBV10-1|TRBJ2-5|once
CASSDGGPQETQYF
TGCGCCAGCAGTGATGGGGGCCCTCAAGAGACCCAGTACTTC
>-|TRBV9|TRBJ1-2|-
CASSVTGNYGYTF
TGTGCCAGCAGCGTGACGGGAAACTATGGCTACACCTTC
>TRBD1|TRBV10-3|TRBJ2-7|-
CATADRDLSYEQYF
TGTGCCACGGCGGACAGGGACCTCTCCTACGAGCAGTACTTC
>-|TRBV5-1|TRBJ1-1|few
CASSLEGDEAFF
TGCGCCAGCAGCTTGGAGGGGGATGAAGCTTTCTTT
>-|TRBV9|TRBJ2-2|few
CASSVVSVGELFF
TGTGCCAGCAGCGTAGTCAGCGTCGGGGAGCTGTTTTTT
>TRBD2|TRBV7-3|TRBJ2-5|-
CASSTSGPQGTQYF
TGTGCCAGCAGCACTAGCGGGCCCCAGGGGACCCAGTACTTC
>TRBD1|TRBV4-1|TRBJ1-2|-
CASSPETGAYGYTF
TGCGCCAGCAGCCCCGAGACAGGGGCCTATGGCTACACCTTC
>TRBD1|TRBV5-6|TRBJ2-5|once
CASRPGQVDRETQYF
TGTGCCAGCAGGCCGGGACAGGTGGACAGAGAGACCCAGTACTTC
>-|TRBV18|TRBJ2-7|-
CASSPGKRGPLDEQYF
TGTGCCAGCTCACCAGGAAAAAGGGGCCCTCTGGACGAGCAGTACTTC
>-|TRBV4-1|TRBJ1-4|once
CASSQSEKLFF
TGCGCCAGCAGCCAATCGGAAAAACTGTTTTTT
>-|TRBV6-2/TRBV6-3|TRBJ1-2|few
CASSYYYINYGYTF
TGTGCCAGCAGTTACTATTACATAAACTATGGCTACACCTTC
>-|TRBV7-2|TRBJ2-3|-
CASSRTYRADTQYF
TGTGCCAGCAGCCGTACGTATCGGGCAGATACGCAGTATTTT
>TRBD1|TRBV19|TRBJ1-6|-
CARRTGAPNSPLHF
TGTGCCAGGCGGACAGGGGCGCCTAATTCACCCCTCCACTTT
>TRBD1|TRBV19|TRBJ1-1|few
CASSKDRGLGNTEAFF
TGTGCCAGTAGTAAGGACAGGGGCTTAGGGAACACTGAAGCTTTCTTT
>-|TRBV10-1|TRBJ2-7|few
CASSESLGGSYEQYF
TGCGCCAGCAGTGAGTCTTTGGGGGGTTCCTACGAGCAGTACTTC
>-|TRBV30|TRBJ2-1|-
CAWSEEGTGASSYNEQFF
TGTGCCTGGAGTGAAGAAGGCACAGGTGCGAGCTCCTACAATGAGCAGTTCTTC
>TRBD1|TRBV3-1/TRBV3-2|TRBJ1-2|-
CASSQGLETGDVFYGYTF
TGTGCCAGCAGCCAAGGGCTTGAAACAGGGGATGTTTTCTATGGCTACACCTTC
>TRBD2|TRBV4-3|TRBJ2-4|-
CASSQGTSGGQNIQYF
TGCGCCAGCAGCCAGGGGACTAGCGGGGGGCAAAACATTCAGTACTTC
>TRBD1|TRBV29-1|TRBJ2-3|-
CSVAREGQGAEGVQYF
TGCAGCGTTGCGAGAGAGGGACAGGGGGCCGAGGGGGTGCAGTATTTT
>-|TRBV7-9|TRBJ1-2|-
CASSLSVGGTYGYTF
TGTGCCAGCAGCTTGTCGGTAGGGGGTACCTATGGCTACACCTTC